This TCR beta chain was sequenced in a study of control samples from healthy donors and cancer patients. The CDR3 sequence is 16 residues long. Trimming left V 3 bases short and J 2 bases short, with 18 bases between. Germline CDR1 reads SGDLS; CDR2 reads YYNGEE. Assay used: immunoSEQ multiplex PCR; TCRdb lists only in-frame clones, some missing. Its clone listing holds approximately 190,000 clones. This sequence was found in a woman aged 25 to 39 in good health. The specimen sequenced was blood. The chain combines TRBV9 with TRBJ2-7; tentatively, D is TRBD1 or TRBD2 (5 bases each). The chain's CDR3 is CASSDGPGRPAYEQYF. The CDR3 region has the DNA TGTGCCAGCAGCGACGGGCCGGGACGGCCTGCCTACGAGCAGTACTTC.